This TCR beta chain was recorded in a study of Graves' ophthalmopathy and Graves' hyperthyroidism. There are a few counts of this clonotype. TCR beta CDR3 amplification used RNA transcripts. Investigators did first-round RT-PCR with HTBI primers, then second-round multiplex PCR. TCRdb independently ran MiXCR on the multiplex PCR reads; one entry per CDR3 protein. Of 500,000 to 700,000 distinct CDR3 sequences listed, 39% are singletons. The length of the CDR3 is 15 residues. Germline lookup yields CDR1 KGHDR and CDR2 SFDVKD. V lost 3 bases and J 4 bases, leaving 14 bases between the germline ends. Diagnosis was based on clinical symptoms, serum thyroxine, TRAb, thyroid ultrasound and orbital computed tomography.

Input material: peripheral blood or thyroid tissue (not recorded which). This rearrangement joins TRBV24-1 to TRBJ2-5, with D hard to call. The receptor was isolated from an adult man with Graves' hyperthyroidism. Here the CDR3 reads CATSDTREVGETQYF. The DNA of the CDR3 is TGTGCCACCAGTGATACAAGGGAAGTAGGAGAGACCCAGTACTTC.